The 20 T cell receptor beta chains presented below share a single source sample, sequenced in a study of cytomegalovirus exposure and HLA in healthy donors (dated by TCRdb to about 2017). Libraries were made using the immunoSEQ multiplex PCR assay. TCRdb's version of the immuneACCESS table is confined to in-frame rearrangements and falls short of the full clone set. An unresolved V gene accounts for under half of the shortfall where checked; the remainder is of unknown origin. A total of roughly 120,000 clones appear in this sample, 88% of them only once. The top ten clonotypes cover nearly 6.5% of the sample. Input material: PBMCs. The receptors originated from a young woman in good health and CMV-seropositive.

This chain connects TRBV6-1 to TRBJ2-3; the D gene is possibly TRBD2 (5 bases). The V end was cut by 9 bases, the J end by 3 bases, with 10 bases between. The CDR3 spans 12 residues. Per the germline V gene, CDR1 is MNHNS and CDR2 is SASEGT. CDR3 bases: TGTGCCAGTACGGACTCGACAGATACGCAGTATTTT. It specifies CASTDSTDTQYF.

The rearrangement joins TRBV7-8 to TRBJ1-1, with a weak D call TRBD1 (5 bases). The CDR3 is made up of 13 amino acids. Germline V gene lookup returns CDR1 SGHVS and CDR2 FQNEAQ. V lost 5 bases and J lost 0, with 7 bases in between. This CDR3 reads CASSGRVNTEAFF. In nucleotides, the CDR3 is TGTGCCAGCAGCGGCAGGGTGAACACTGAAGCTTTCTTT.

The J gene is TRBJ2-5, the V gene TRBV11-3; maybe TRBD2 (6 bases). Germline values: CDR1 SGHNT, CDR2 YENEEA. This CDR3 region has 14 residues. The V end was cut by 5 bases, the J end by 8 bases, with 18 bases between. This CDR3 reads CASSAGAGGRTQYF. The CDR3 DNA is TGTGCCAGCAGCGCCGGGGCCGGGGGAAGAACCCAGTACTTC.

The chain couples TRBV27 to TRBJ2-3; 9 nucleotides line up with TRBD2. This CDR3 comprises 14 residues. From germline, CDR1 is MNHEY and CDR2 SMNVEV (reference sequence). V trimming: 6 bases; J trimming: 0 bases; junction bases outside the gene matches: 1. CDR3 sequence reads: CASSLAGSTDTQYF. Written as DNA, the CDR3 is TGTGCCAGCAGCCTAGCGGGGAGCACAGATACGCAGTATTTT.

This chain connects TRBV2 to TRBJ1-3, with 10 bases lining up with TRBD1. The CDR3 is 16 amino acids. Germline trimming cut 3 bases from V and 0 bases from J; bases unmatched to any gene: 2. In germline, CDR1 is SNHLY, CDR2 FYNNEI. CDR3 in amino acids: CASSDRDRGSGNTIYF. Here the CDR3 DNA reads TGTGCCAGCAGTGATAGGGACAGGGGCTCTGGAAACACCATATATTTT.

The V and J genes are TRBV7-9 and TRBJ2-7; TRBD1 might be the D (6 bases). Germline CDR1 and CDR2: SEHNR and FQNEAQ (reference sequence). Trimming took off 5 bases at V and 2 bases at J, with 10 bases between the two ends. CDR3 size: 13 residues. CDR3 sequence: CASSPGQTYEQYF. The CDR3 DNA reads as TGTGCCAGCAGCCCCGGACAGACCTACGAGCAGTACTTC.

This clone was seen only once. This chain links TRBV5-4 with TRBJ1-6; 7 bases map to TRBD1. CDR3 length: 18 amino acids. The ends lost 3 bases at V and 6 bases at J; junction bases unmatched: 15. Germline CDR1 is SGHNT and CDR2 is YYREEE (reference sequence). Written as DNA, the CDR3 is TGTGCCAGCAGCTCGACCCCCGGGGTAGGGGGCCCTAATTCACCCCTCCACTTT. Protein sequence: CASSSTPGVGGPNSPLHF.

The chain is built from TRBV5-6 and TRBJ2-7; D not resolved. From germline, CDR1 is SGHDT and CDR2 YYEEEE. With 3 bases removed from V and 3 bases from J, the gap between germline ends came to 4 bases. The CDR3 is 11 residues long. Here the CDR3 reads CASSYSYEQYF. As DNA, the CDR3 is TGTGCCAGCAGCTACAGCTACGAGCAGTACTTC.

V is TRBV6-6 and J is TRBJ2-4; weak D call: TRBD2 (5 bases). CDR1 is MNHNY, CDR2 SVGAGI, per germline (reference sequence). The germline V and J ends were trimmed by 8 bases and 2 bases, with 7 bases remaining between them. The CDR3 consists of 12 residues. CDR3 bases: TGTGCCAGCGCGGGTACCAAAAACATTCAGTACTTC. Translation: CASAGTKNIQYF.

The J gene is TRBJ2-5, the V gene TRBV9, with 11 bases identical to TRBD2. Trimming at V came to 0 bases and at J to 2 bases, leaving 6 bases not matched to a gene. Looked up from germline, CDR1 is SGDLS and CDR2 is YYNGEE. The CDR3 consists of 17 residues. CDR3 sequence: CASSVGTSGGPQETQYF. Written as DNA, the CDR3 is TGTGCCAGCAGCGTAGGCACTAGCGGGGGCCCGCAAGAGACCCAGTACTTC.

This clone was seen just once. The chain has TRBV5-1 and TRBJ1-2; the match to TRBD1 covers 8 bases. This CDR3 is built from 16 residues. V was pared by 3 bases and J by 0 bases, with 7 bases of the junction left unmatched. Germline assignment: CDR1 SGHRS and CDR2 YFSETQ. The CDR3 coding sequence is TGCGCCAGCAGCTCAGGGGGCGTAGGAACTAACTATGGCTACACCTTC. It encodes CASSSGGVGTNYGYTF.

This clone was detected only once. The rearrangement joins TRBV5-4 to TRBJ1-1; D is uncertain. Per germline, CDR1 SGHNT and CDR2 YYREEE (reference sequence). The CDR3 is 14 amino acids. V dropped 2 bases and J dropped 1 base, with 9 bases sitting between them. CDR3: CASSLSGGNTEAFF. DNA for the CDR3: TGTGCCAGCAGCTTAAGTGGAGGGAACACTGAAGCTTTCTTT. Together with reference TRBV5-4 and TRBJ1-1, the CDR3 gives the full variable domain: ETGVTQSPTHLIKTRGQQVTLRCSSQSGHNTVSWYQQALGQGPQFIFQYYREEENGRGNFPPRFSGLQFPNYSSELNVNALELDDSALYLCASSLSGGNTEAFFGQGTRLTVV.

The rearrangement joins TRBV9 to TRBJ1-1; D might be TRBD1 (5 bases). The germline gives CDR1 SGDLS, CDR2 YYNGEE. This CDR3 contains 15 residues. Between the trimmed V and J ends, which lost 0 bases and 6 bases, there was a span of 15 bases. In DNA, the CDR3 is TGTGCCAGCAGCGTAGTGGCAGAATGGGGCTCTGAAGCTTTCTTT. Its translation: CASSVVAEWGSEAFF. The full variable domain, with the rest looked up from reference TRBV9 and TRBJ1-1, is DSGVTQTPKHLITATGQRVTLRCSPRSGDLSVYWYQQSLDQGLQFLIQYYNGEERAKGNILERFSAQQFPDLHSELNLSSLELGDSALYFCASSVVAEWGSEAFFGQGTRLTVV.

The chain is built from TRBV7-9 and TRBJ2-1, with D possibly TRBD2 on 6 matching bases. V gave up 5 bases and J gave up 6 bases, with 20 bases separating them. In germline, CDR1 is SEHNR, CDR2 FQNEAQ (reference sequence). The CDR3 runs to 16 residues. The CDR3 spells CASSNTLGRGGNEQFF. The CDR3 bases are TGTGCCAGCAGCAATACTCTGGGGCGGGGAGGCAATGAGCAGTTCTTC.

This chain joins TRBV30 and TRBJ2-1; TRBD2 matches 11 bases. The CDR3 covers 17 residues. Germline CDR1 reads GTSNPN; CDR2 reads SVGIG (reference sequence). Trimming took 3 bases from V and 7 from J; bases not matched to a gene: 14. This CDR3 reads CAWSLSLTSGGPNEQFF. The CDR3, as DNA: TGTGCCTGGAGCCTCTCTCTTACTAGCGGGGGACCGAATGAGCAGTTCTTC.

This clone was seen only once. This sequence joins TRBV7-9 and TRBJ1-4; tentative D call: TRBD1 (5 bases). The CDR3 totals 16 residues. Germline V lookup: CDR1 SEHNR, CDR2 FQNEAQ (reference sequence). V dropped 1 base and J dropped 7 bases, with 16 bases sitting between them. CDR3 amino acids: CASSLVDIANPEKLFF. In DNA, the CDR3 is TGTGCCAGCAGCTTAGTGGACATTGCCAACCCTGAAAAACTGTTTTTT.

V gene TRBV19 combines with J gene TRBJ1-5, with D uncertain. V shed 6 bases and J shed 0 bases, with 12 bases lying between them. This CDR3 spans 15 amino acids. Germline assignment: CDR1 LNHDA and CDR2 SQIVND (reference sequence). The CDR3: CASSTEGYSNQPQHF. For the CDR3, the DNA is TGTGCCAGTAGCACCGAGGGTTATAGCAATCAGCCCCAGCATTTT. The full variable domain, with the rest looked up from reference TRBV19 and TRBJ1-5, is DGGITQSPKYLFRKEGQNVTLSCEQNLNHDAMYWYRQDPGQGLRLIYYSQIVNDFQKGDIAEGYSVSREKKESFPLTVTSAQKNPTAFYLCASSTEGYSNQPQHFGDGTRLSIL.

The chain recombines TRBV5-5 with TRBJ1-2; D not certain. This CDR3 has 12 residues. The germline V gene has CDR1 SGHKS and CDR2 YYEKEE (reference sequence). Trimming took 0 bases from V and 8 from J, leaving 8 bases between them. The CDR3 sequence: CASSLDSPGYTF. The CDR3 DNA reads TGTGCCAGCAGCTTGGATAGTCCCGGCTACACCTTC. Full variable domain (remainder filled in from reference TRBV5-5 and TRBJ1-2): DAGVTQSPTHLIKTRGQQVTLRCSPISGHKSVSWYQQVLGQGPQFIFQYYEKEERGRGNFPDRFSARQFPNYSSELNVNALLLGDSALYLCASSLDSPGYTFGSGTRLTVV.

V and J are TRBV19 and TRBJ2-7; the match to TRBD1 covers 8 bases. In germline, CDR1 is LNHDA, CDR2 SQIVND (reference sequence). This CDR3 contains 14 residues. Trimming cost V 4 bases and J 2 bases; bases outside gene matches: 4. In DNA form, the CDR3 reads TGTGCCAGTAGTAGCAGGGGGCTCCCCTACGAGCAGTACTTC. This sequence encodes CASSSRGLPYEQYF.

V gene TRBV7-9 combines with J gene TRBJ1-4; D remains ambiguous. Deletions cut 2 bases from V and 2 bases from J, with 9 bases between. Germline lookup yields CDR1 SEHNR and CDR2 FQNEAQ (reference sequence). CDR3 length: 15 amino acids. CDR3 coding DNA: TGTGCCAGCAGCTTAAGACGAGGTACTAATGAAAAACTGTTTTTT. Its translation is CASSLRRGTNEKLFF.